This is a list of T cell receptor beta chains from one sample in a study of CD8 T cells in ankylosing spondylitis. TCRdb ran MiXCR on the 5' RACE reads and lists one entry per CDR3 protein. This sample has around 250,000 distinct CDR3 sequences, with roughly 10% found just once. Sequenced material: blood, either unsorted or a sorted T cell fraction (not recorded which). Receptors originate from a male donor with ankylosing spondylitis or in good health (not recorded which). CDR3s include the opening cysteine and the closing phenylalanine or tryptophan. A D gene is named only where the DNA matches it firmly. Clone sizes are given selectively: once, few, many, or a class where the clone is expanded.

DNA: TGTGCCAGCAGCTGGCCCCGGGACAAGTACACCGGGGAGCTGTTTTTT
CDR3: CASSWPRDKYTGELFF
J: TRBJ2-2
D: NA
V: TRBV11-2
size: many

DNA: TGCAGCGTTGACCTTCAAGAGACCCAGTACTTC
CDR3: CSVDLQETQYF
J: TRBJ2-5
D: NA
V: TRBV29-1
size: NA

DNA: TGTGCCAGCAGTGTCACAGGGGGCTGGGATACGCAGTATTTT
CDR3: CASSVTGGWDTQYF
J: TRBJ2-3
D: TRBD1
V: TRBV25-1
size: many

DNA: TGTGCCAGCAGCCCGCCAAGGAGCACCGGGGAGCTGTTTTTT
CDR3: CASSPPRSTGELFF
J: TRBJ2-2
D: NA
V: TRBV28
size: NA

DNA: TGTGCCAGCAGCAGCGGGACAGAGAACACTGAAGCTTTCTTT
CDR3: CASSSGTENTEAFF
J: TRBJ1-1
D: TRBD1
V: TRBV7-8
size: many

DNA: TGTGCCAGCAGTTTAACGGCAGGGGGTAACAATGAGCAGTTCTTC
CDR3: CASSLTAGGNNEQFF
J: TRBJ2-1
D: TRBD1
V: TRBV28
size: many

DNA: TGTGCCAGCAGTCTGACAGGCATGAACACTGAAGCTTTCTTT
CDR3: CASSLTGMNTEAFF
J: TRBJ1-1
D: NA
V: TRBV27
size: many

DNA: TGTGCCAGCACCCGTGGTCCTAGGGACACAGATACGCAGTATTTT
CDR3: CASTRGPRDTDTQYF
J: TRBJ2-3
D: NA
V: TRBV7-8
size: few

DNA: TGTGCCAGCAGGGACAGGGTCAGCAATCAGCCCCAGCATTTT
CDR3: CASRDRVSNQPQHF
J: TRBJ1-5
D: TRBD1
V: TRBV2
size: NA

DNA: TGTGCCAGCAGCCAAGGAAGGTGGGCCGGGGAGCTGTTTTTT
CDR3: CASSQGRWAGELFF
J: TRBJ2-2
D: NA
V: TRBV3-1
size: NA

DNA: TGTGCCAGCAGTTTCCTAGAGACCCCGGGAGCTTTCTTT
CDR3: CASSFLETPGAFF
J: TRBJ1-1
D: NA
V: TRBV6-2/TRBV6-3
size: NA

DNA: TGCAGTGGTTCGACAGGGGTCGGCTACGAGCAGTACTTC
CDR3: CSGSTGVGYEQYF
J: TRBJ2-7
D: TRBD1
V: TRBV20-1
size: many

DNA: TGCGCCAGCAGCAGGCCTGGGGAAAACATTCAGTACTTC
CDR3: CASSRPGENIQYF
J: TRBJ2-4
D: NA
V: TRBV5-1
size: many

DNA: TGTGCCAGCAGTGACGGGGGCTCTGGGGCCAACGTCCTGACTTTC
CDR3: CASSDGGSGANVLTF
J: TRBJ2-6
D: NA
V: TRBV6-4
size: many

DNA: TGCAGTGCGAGAACCGGGACACTGAACACTGAAGCTTTCTTT
CDR3: CSARTGTLNTEAFF
J: TRBJ1-1
D: NA
V: TRBV20-1
size: many

DNA: TGCAGTGCTGGCGGGGGGGACAGGGGCGCTACCGGCGAGCAGTACTTC
CDR3: CSAGGGDRGATGEQYF
J: TRBJ2-7
D: NA
V: TRBV20-1
size: many

DNA: TGCAGTGAGAAGGGACAGGGGACCTACAATGAGCAGTTCTTC
CDR3: CSEKGQGTYNEQFF
J: TRBJ2-1
D: TRBD1
V: TRBV20-1
size: many

DNA: TGTGCCAGCAGTTTAGCCGGGACAGGGTTTTACGAGCAGTACTTC
CDR3: CASSLAGTGFYEQYF
J: TRBJ2-7
D: TRBD1
V: TRBV12-3/TRBV12-4
size: NA

DNA: TGTGCCAGCAGCCAAGTTGGCGGGAGGGCGGAGACCCAGTACTTC
CDR3: CASSQVGGRAETQYF
J: TRBJ2-5
D: TRBD2
V: TRBV4-2
size: NA

DNA: TGCAGTGCTAGAGCCCCCTCGGAAGGCTACACCTTC
CDR3: CSARAPSEGYTF
J: TRBJ1-2
D: NA
V: TRBV20-1
size: many

DNA: TGTGCCAGCAGCTCTAGCGGGGCGGGAGAGACCCAGTACTTC
CDR3: CASSSSGAGETQYF
J: TRBJ2-5
D: TRBD2
V: TRBV7-6
size: NA

DNA: TGTGCCAGCAGCAAAGCCGACGCCCCCGGGGAGACCCAGTACTTC
CDR3: CASSKADAPGETQYF
J: TRBJ2-5
D: NA
V: TRBV7-3
size: few

DNA: TGCAGCTCTTCCGGGGAAAAGACTGAAGCTTTCTTT
CDR3: CSSSGEKTEAFF
J: TRBJ1-1
D: NA
V: TRBV29-1
size: many

DNA: TGCGCCAGCACCCCCATGGCCCCTCGAACGGAATACTACGGCGAGCAGTACTTC
CDR3: CASTPMAPRTEYYGEQYF
J: TRBJ2-7
D: NA
V: TRBV23-1
size: NA

DNA: TGTGCCAGCAGCTTAGGGTCGGGAGGAGTTAATGAGCAGTTCTTC
CDR3: CASSLGSGGVNEQFF
J: TRBJ2-1
D: TRBD2
V: TRBV7-9
size: many

DNA: TGTGCCAGCAGCTATTGGGAAAGTTCAGATACGCAGTATTTT
CDR3: CASSYWESSDTQYF
J: TRBJ2-3
D: NA
V: TRBV7-3
size: NA

DNA: TGTGCCAGCAGTTACCGGGACCGGACTAGCGGGAGAAAGTACGAGCAGTACTTC
CDR3: CASSYRDRTSGRKYEQYF
J: TRBJ2-7
D: TRBD2
V: TRBV6-5
size: few

DNA: TGCAGTGCTAGTCAGTCCCCCGAGCAGTACTTC
CDR3: CSASQSPEQYF
J: TRBJ2-7
D: NA
V: TRBV20-1
size: few

DNA: TGTGCCAGCAGCCGACTCGGGGCCGGGGAGCTGTTTTTT
CDR3: CASSRLGAGELFF
J: TRBJ2-2
D: NA
V: TRBV5-6
size: few